This T cell receptor beta chain was retrieved from a study of blood T cell repertoires in COVID-19 (dated by TCRdb to 2019 to 2021). Describing the broader study: Samples from collaborators originated in the United States, Italy and Spain and spanned both the acute and convalescent phases of COVID-19. The material from the prospective study consisted of cDNA or gDNA derived from T cells, B-cell-depleted T cells, or PBMCs. Deeply sampled blood TCRbeta repertoires from subjects exposed to, actively infected with, or recovered from COVID-19 were included in the dataset. The repertoires were made available in a free public database intended to serve as a resource for research on the immune response to SARS-CoV-2. The samples were drawn from two sources: the first 160 participants of the ongoing ImmuneRACE study, and 1,254 subjects contributed by 6 global collaborators. Nearly every sample came with metadata listing a de-identified subject ID, COVID-19 status, age in years and sex. Where available, HLA class I and class II types were taken from metadata supplied by the sample provider and were not determined by assay-based typing. Paper-wide results and their limitations: The quantity of clinical and demographic metadata differed by source and by participant and was supplied without curation.

CDR1 and CDR2 are drawn from the germline V gene (reference sequence): LNHDA, SQIVND. Spanning cysteine to phenylalanine, the CDR3 consists of 14 amino acids. Only the CDR3 DNA is retained, 42 bases long and in frame from the first base. Cut back by 4 bases and 1 base, the V and J ends lie 10 bases apart. TCRbeta CDR3 regions were amplified from genomic DNA using the immunoSEQ Assay, a bias-controlled multiplex PCR. Per the authors' processing: The number of nucleated cells in each sample was estimated from the amplification of reference gene primers within the assay. To quantify the absolute abundance of each unique TCRbeta CDR3 rearrangement, sequence reads were collapsed and filtered. For each sample, productive Simpson clonality was calculated by taking the square root of Simpson's diversity index across productive rearrangements. Drawn from immuneACCESS, this table holds only the in-frame rearrangements with V and J called that TCRdb kept. Clones are partly lost; checked studies trace under half to an unresolved V gene and leave the rest unexplained. Clone size and the V and J calls come from that table; the DNA yielded D and trimming. In all, the sample holds around 40,000 clones, and 65% to 90% of those were seen once. The top ten constitute about 9.3% of the sample.

Remarks on this clone: Its antigen specificity is not known. Base quality data are lacking; no much larger clone is found one base away.

Each collaborating institution followed its own protocols to collect whole blood in K2EDTA tubes. For TCRbeta analysis, collaborator samples were shipped as frozen whole blood, as isolated PBMCs, or as DNA extracted from either sample type. The chain is assembled from TRBV19 and TRBJ1-1; matching of 5 bases hints at TRBD1 as the D gene. Source material: peripheral blood. This clonotype was obtained from a human donor in a cohort sampled during active COVID-19. The CDR3 region has the sequence CASSRRGGNTEAFF. The nucleotide sequence is given as TGTGCCAGTAGTAGGAGGGGCGGGAACACTGAAGCTTTCTTT.